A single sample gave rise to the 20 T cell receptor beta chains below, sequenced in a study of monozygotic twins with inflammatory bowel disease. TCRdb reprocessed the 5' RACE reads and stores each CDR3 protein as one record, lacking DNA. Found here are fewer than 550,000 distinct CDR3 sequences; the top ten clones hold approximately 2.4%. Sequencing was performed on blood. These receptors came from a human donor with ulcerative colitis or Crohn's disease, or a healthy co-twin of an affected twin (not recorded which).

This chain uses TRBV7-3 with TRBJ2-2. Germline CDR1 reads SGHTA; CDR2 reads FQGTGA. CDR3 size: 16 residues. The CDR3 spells CASSPFGEANTGELFF.

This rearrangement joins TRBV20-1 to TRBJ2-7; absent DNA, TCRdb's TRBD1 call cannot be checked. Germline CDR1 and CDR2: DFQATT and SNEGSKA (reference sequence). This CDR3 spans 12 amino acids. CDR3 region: CSASGGAGEQYF.

CDR3 amino acids: CASSRTGGHRDTGELFF. The V and J genes are TRBV7-3 and TRBJ2-2; TCRdb's D call of TRBD1 is untestable without DNA. This CDR3 has 17 amino acids. Germline lookup yields CDR1 SGHTA and CDR2 FQGTGA.

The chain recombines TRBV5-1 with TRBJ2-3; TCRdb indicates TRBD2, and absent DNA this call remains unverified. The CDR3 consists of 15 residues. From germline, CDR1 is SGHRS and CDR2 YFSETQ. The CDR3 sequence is CASSQAGGPGDTQYF.

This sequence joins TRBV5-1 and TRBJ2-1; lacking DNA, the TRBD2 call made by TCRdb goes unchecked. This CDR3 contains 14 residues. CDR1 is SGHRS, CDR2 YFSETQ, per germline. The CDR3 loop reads CASSSGGVYNEQFF. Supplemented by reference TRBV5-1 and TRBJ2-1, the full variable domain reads KAGVTQTPRYLIKTRGQQVTLSCSPISGHRSVSWYQQTPGQGLQFLFEYFSETQRNKGNFPGRFSGRQFSNSRSEMNVSTLELGDSALYLCASSSGGVYNEQFFGPGTRLTVL.

CDR3 loop: CASSQDLMGEANEKLFF. The rearrangement links TRBV4-2 to TRBJ1-4. The CDR3 is made up of 17 amino acids. Germline CDR1 LGHNA, CDR2 YNFKEQ.

CDR3 protein: CASSSDSPGGTGELFF. This chain connects TRBV5-1 to TRBJ2-2; the TRBD1 assignment by TCRdb is unverifiable without DNA. The germline V gene has CDR1 SGHRS and CDR2 YFSETQ. The CDR3 runs 16 residues.

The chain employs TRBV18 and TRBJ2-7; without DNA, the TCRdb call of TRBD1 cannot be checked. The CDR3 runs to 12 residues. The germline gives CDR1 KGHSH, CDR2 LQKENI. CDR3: CATETRVYEQYF.

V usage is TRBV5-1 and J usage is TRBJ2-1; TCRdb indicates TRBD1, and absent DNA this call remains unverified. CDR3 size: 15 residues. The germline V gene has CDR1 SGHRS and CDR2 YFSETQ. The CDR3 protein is CASTTRRGAYNEQFF.

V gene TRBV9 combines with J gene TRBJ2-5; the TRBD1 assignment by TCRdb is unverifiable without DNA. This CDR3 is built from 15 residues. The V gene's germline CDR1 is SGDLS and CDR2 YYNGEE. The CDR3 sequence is CASSFQPGGQETQYF.

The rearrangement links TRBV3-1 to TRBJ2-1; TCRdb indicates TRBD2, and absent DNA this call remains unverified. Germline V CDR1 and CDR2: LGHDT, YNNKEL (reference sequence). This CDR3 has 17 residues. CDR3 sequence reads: CASSQEGLLAGRNEQFF.

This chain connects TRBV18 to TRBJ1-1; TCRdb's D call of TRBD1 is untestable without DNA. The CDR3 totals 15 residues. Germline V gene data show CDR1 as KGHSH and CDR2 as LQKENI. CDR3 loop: CASSPPQGLNTEAFF.

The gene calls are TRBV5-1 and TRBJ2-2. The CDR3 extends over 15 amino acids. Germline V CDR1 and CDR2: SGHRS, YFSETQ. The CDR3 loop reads CASSLSRPYTGELFF.

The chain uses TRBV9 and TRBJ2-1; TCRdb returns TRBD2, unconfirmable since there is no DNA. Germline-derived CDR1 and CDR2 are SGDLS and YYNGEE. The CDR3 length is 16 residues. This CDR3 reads CASSVGSSGLINEQFF.

CDR3 sequence: CASSQGLVEQFF. This chain joins TRBV5-1 and TRBJ2-1; the D call from TCRdb, TRBD2, cannot be confirmed without DNA. The CDR3 consists of 12 residues. Germline V gene sequence: CDR1 SGHRS, CDR2 YFSETQ.

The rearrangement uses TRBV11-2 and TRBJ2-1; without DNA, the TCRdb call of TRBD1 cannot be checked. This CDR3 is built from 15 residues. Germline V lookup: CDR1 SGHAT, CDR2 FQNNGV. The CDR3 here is CASSLSTGPDNEQFF. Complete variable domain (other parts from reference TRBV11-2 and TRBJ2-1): EAGVAQSPRYKIIEKRQSVAFWCNPISGHATLYWYQQILGQGPKLLIQFQNNGVVDDSQLPKDRFSAERLKGVDSTLKIQPAKLEDSAVYLCASSLSTGPDNEQFFGPGTRLTVL.

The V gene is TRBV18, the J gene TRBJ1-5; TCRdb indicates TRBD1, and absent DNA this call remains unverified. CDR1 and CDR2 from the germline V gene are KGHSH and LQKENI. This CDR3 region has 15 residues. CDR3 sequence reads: CASSPEGAGWQPQHF.

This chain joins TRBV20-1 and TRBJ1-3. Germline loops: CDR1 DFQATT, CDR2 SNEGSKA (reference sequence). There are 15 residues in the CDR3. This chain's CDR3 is CSASDDGYSGNTIYF.

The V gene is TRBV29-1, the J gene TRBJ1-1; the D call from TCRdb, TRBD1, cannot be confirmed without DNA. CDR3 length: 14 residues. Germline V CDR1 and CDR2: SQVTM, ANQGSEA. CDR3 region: CSVEVAGADTEAFF. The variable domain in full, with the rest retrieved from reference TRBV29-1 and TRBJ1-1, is SAVISQKPSRDICQRGTSLTIQCQVDSQVTMMFWYRQQPGQSLTLIATANQGSEATYESGFVIDKFPISRPNLTFSTLTVSNMSPEDSSIYLCSVEVAGADTEAFFGQGTRLTVV.

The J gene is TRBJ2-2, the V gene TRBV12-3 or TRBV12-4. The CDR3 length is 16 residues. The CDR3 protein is CASSFSRRLNTGELFF.